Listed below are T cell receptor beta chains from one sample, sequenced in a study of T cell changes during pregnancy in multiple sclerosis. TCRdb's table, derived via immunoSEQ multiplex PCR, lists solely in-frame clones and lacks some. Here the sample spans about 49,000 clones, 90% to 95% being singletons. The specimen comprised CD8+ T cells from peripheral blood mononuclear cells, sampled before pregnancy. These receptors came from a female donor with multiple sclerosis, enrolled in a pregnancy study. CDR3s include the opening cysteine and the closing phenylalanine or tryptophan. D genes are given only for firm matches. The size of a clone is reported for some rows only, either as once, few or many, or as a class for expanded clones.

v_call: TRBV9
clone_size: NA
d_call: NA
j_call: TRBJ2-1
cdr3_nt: TGTGCCAGCAGCGTAGGCGGGACCCCGAGGGGAGGGCAGTTCTTC
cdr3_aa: CASSVGGTPRGGQFF

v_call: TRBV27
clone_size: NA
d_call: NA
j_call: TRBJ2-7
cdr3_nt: TGTGCCAGCAGCACAGGGCCTGGCGTCTCCTACGAGCAGTACTTC
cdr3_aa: CASSTGPGVSYEQYF

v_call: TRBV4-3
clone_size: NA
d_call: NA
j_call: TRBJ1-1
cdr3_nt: TGCGCCAGCAGCCCCGGACAGATGAACACTGAAGCTTTCTTT
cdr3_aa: CASSPGQMNTEAFF

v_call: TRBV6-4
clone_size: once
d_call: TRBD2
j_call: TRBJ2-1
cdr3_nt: TGTGCCAGCAGTGATCTTAGCGGGGAAATCAATGAGCAGTTCTTC
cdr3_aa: CASSDLSGEINEQFF

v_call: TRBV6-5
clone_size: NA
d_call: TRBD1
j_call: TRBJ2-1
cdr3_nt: TGTGCCAGCAGTTACTCGGGCAGGGGGGAGCAGTTCTTC
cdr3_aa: CASSYSGRGEQFF

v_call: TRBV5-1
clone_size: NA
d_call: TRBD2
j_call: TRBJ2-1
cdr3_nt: TGCGCCAGCAGCTTAAGATCCGGGACTAGCGGGATTTATGAGCAGTTCTTC
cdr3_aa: CASSLRSGTSGIYEQFF

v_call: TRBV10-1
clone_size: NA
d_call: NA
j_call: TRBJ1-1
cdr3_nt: TGCGCCAGCAGGGGGCCCTGGGGAATCATGAACACTGAAGCTTTCTTT
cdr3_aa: CASRGPWGIMNTEAFF

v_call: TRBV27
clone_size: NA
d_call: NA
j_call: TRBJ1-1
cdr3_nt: TGTGCCAGCGACTTAACCTGGGGAGGGTCGAACACTGAAGCTTTCTTT
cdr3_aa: CASDLTWGGSNTEAFF

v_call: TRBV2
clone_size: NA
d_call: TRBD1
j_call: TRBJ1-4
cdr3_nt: TGTGCCAGCAGTCAAAGGGGGCGAGGGACAACTAATGAAAAACTGTTTTTT
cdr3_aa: CASSQRGRGTTNEKLFF

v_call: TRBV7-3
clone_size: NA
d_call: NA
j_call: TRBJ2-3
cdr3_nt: TGTGCCAGCAGCTTAACAGGGGGGGCAGATACGCAGTATTTT
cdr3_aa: CASSLTGGADTQYF

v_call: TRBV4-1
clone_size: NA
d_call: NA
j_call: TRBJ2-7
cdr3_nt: TGCGCCAGCAGCCAAGATGACCGGGAGACCACCTACGAGCAGTACTTC
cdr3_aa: CASSQDDRETTYEQYF

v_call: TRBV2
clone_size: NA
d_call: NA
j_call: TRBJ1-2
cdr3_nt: TGTGCCAGCAGTGAAGCGCTTCGTGGGGGGAAGATTTATGGCTACACCTTC
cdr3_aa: CASSEALRGGKIYGYTF

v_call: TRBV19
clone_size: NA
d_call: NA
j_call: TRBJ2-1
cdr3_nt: TGTGCCAGTAGTGAGGCATTCTACAATGAGCAGTTCTTC
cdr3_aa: CASSEAFYNEQFF

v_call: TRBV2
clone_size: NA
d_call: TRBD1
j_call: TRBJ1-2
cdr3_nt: TGTGCCAGCAGATTGACAGGGTATGGCTACACCTTC
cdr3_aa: CASRLTGYGYTF

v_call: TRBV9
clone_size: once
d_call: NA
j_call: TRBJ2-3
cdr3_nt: TGTGCCAGCAGCGAGAGGGCAGGGGCAGATACGCAGTATTTT
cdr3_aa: CASSERAGADTQYF

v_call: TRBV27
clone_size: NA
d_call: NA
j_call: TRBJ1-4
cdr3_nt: TGTGCCAGCAGTTCACAACCGGGGTTTGAAAAACTGTTTTTT
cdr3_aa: CASSSQPGFEKLFF